The 2 T cell receptor beta chains listed next were all sequenced from one sample in a study of PD-L1 blockade in urothelial cancer. The sample's time point: peripheral blood 6 weeks after treatment start. The repertoire was sequenced with immunoSEQ multiplex PCR; TCRdb's copy has only in-frame clones and lacks some. The sample has around 50,000 clones; around 82% are singletons. The input for sequencing was PBMCs, taken around atezolizumab (anti-PD-L1) treatment. The receptors derive from a man aged 45-65 years with urothelial cancer.

For the CDR3, the DNA is TGTGCCATCAGTCCCGGGACAGGGTTGTATGGCTACACCTTC. Protein: CAISPGTGLYGYTF. This chain joins TRBV10-3 and TRBJ1-2, with 9 bases that match TRBD1. The CDR3 has 14 amino acids. V was pared by 5 bases and J by 5 bases, with 6 bases of the junction left unmatched. The germline gives CDR1 ENHRY, CDR2 SYGVKD.

The chain combines TRBV10-2 with TRBJ2-7, with 11 bases lining up with TRBD2. V was pared by 2 bases and J by 5 bases, with 2 bases of the junction left unmatched. This CDR3 has 14 residues. Germline V gene sequence: CDR1 WSHSY, CDR2 SAAADI. The chain's CDR3 is CASSETSGSHEQYF. The CDR3 DNA is TGCGCCAGCAGTGAGACTAGCGGGAGTCACGAGCAGTACTTC.